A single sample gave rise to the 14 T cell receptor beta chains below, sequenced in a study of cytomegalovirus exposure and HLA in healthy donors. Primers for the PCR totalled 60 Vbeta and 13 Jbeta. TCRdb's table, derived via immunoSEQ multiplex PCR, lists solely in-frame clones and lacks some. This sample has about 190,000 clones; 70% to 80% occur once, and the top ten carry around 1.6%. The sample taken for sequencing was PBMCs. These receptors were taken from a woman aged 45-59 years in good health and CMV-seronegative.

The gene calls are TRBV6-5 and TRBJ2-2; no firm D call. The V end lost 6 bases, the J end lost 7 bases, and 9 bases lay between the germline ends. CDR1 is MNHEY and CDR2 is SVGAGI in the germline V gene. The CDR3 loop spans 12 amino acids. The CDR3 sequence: CASRREVGELFF. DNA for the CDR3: TGTGCCAGCAGGCGAGAGGTCGGGGAGCTGTTTTTT.

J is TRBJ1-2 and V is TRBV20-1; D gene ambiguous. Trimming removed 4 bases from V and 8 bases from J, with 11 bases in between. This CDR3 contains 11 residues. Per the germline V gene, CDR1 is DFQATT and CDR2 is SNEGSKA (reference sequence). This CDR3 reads CSATRVEGYTF. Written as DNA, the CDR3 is TGCAGTGCTACCCGAGTGGAGGGCTACACCTTC.

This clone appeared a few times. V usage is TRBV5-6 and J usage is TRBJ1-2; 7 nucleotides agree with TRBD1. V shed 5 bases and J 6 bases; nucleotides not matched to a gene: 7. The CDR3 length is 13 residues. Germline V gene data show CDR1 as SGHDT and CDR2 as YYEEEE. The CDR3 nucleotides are TGTGCCAGCAGACTTACAGGGGCCCATGGCTACACCTTC. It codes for CASRLTGAHGYTF.

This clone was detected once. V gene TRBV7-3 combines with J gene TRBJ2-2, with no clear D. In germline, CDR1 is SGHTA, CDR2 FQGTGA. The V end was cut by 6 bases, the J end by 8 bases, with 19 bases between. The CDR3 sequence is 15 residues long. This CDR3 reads CASSPSTPIGGELFF. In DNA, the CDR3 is TGTGCCAGCAGTCCATCTACTCCGATCGGGGGGGAGCTGTTTTTT.

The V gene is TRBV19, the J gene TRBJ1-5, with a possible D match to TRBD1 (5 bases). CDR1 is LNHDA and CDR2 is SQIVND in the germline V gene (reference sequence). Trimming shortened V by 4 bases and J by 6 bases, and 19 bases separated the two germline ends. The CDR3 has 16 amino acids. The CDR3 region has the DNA TGTGCCAGTAGTAGGGAGGGACCGGGAAATAGTCAGCCCCAGCATTTT. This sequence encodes CASSREGPGNSQPQHF.

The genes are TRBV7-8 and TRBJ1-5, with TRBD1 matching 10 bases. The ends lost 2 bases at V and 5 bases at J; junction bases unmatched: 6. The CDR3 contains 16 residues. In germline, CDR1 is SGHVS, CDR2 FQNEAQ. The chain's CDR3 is CASSLRQGANHQPQHF. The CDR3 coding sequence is TGTGCCAGCAGCTTAAGACAGGGGGCGAACCATCAGCCCCAGCATTTT.

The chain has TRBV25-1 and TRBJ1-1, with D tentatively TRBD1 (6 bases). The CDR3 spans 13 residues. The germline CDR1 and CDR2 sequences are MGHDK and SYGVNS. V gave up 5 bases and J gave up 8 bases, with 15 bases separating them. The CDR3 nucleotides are TGTGCCAGCAGTCACAGGGCCCTGAAGGAAGCTTTCTTT. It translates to CASSHRALKEAFF.

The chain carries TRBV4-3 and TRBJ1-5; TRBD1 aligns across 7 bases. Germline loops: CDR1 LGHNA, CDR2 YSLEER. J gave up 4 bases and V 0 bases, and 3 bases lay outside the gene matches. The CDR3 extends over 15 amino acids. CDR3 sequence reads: CASSQDRGNNQPQHF. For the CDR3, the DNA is TGCGCCAGCAGCCAAGACAGGGGGAATAATCAGCCCCAGCATTTT.

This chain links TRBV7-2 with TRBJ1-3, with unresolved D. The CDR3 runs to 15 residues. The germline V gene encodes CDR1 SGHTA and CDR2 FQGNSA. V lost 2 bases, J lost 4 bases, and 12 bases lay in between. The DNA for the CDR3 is TGTGCCAGCAGCTTATCGGGTCCGGGGGGAAACACCATATATTTT. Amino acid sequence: CASSLSGPGGNTIYF. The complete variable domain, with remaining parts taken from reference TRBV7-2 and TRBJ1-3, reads GAGVSQSPSNKVTEKGKDVELRCDPISGHTALYWYRQSLGQGLEFLIYFQGNSAPDKSGLPSDRFSAERTGGSVSTLTIQRTQQEDSAVYLCASSLSGPGGNTIYFGEGSWLTVV.

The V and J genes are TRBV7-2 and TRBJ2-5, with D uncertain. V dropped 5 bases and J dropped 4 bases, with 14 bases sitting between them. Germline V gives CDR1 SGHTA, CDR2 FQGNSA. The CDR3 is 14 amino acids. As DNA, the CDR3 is TGTGCCAGCAGCCGATGGCGGCCGGGAGAGACCCAGTACTTC. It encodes CASSRWRPGETQYF. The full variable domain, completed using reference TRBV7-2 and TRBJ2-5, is GAGVSQSPSNKVTEKGKDVELRCDPISGHTALYWYRQSLGQGLEFLIYFQGNSAPDKSGLPSDRFSAERTGGSVSTLTIQRTQQEDSAVYLCASSRWRPGETQYFGPGTRLLVL.

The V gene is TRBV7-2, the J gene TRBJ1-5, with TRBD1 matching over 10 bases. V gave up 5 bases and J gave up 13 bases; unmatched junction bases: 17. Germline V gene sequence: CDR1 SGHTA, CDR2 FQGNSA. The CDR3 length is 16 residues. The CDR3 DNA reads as TGTGCCAGCAGCGCAACAGGGACAGGGGCTCTCTTAGAACAGCATTTT. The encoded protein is CASSATGTGALLEQHF.

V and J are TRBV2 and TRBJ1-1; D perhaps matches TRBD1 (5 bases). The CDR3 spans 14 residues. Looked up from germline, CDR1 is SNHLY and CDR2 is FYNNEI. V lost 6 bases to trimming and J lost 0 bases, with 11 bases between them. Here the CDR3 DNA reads TGTGCCAGCAGAGGCAGGGCTTTGAACACTGAAGCTTTCTTT. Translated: CASRGRALNTEAFF.

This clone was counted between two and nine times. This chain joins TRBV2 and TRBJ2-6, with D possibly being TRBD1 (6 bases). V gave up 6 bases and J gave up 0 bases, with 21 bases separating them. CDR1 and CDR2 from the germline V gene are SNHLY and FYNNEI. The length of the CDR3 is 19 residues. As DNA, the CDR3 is TGTGCCAGCAGAGGTCGGACAGTTTTTTCCTTCTCTGGGGCCAACGTCCTGACTTTC. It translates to CASRGRTVFSFSGANVLTF.

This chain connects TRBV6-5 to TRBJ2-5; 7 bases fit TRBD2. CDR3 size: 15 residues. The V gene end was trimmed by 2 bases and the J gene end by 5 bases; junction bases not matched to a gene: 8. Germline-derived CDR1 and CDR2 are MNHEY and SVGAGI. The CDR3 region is CASSYGGAGGETQYF. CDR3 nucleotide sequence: TGTGCCAGCAGTTACGGCGGGGCCGGGGGGGAGACCCAGTACTTC.